These 16 T cell receptor beta chains came from one sample sequenced in a study of graft-versus-host responses after intestinal transplantation. Their cognate antigens are unknown. The table came from immunoSEQ multiplex PCR; TCRdb's copy has only in-frame clones and leaves some out. The repertoire holds some 93,000 clones, with about 91% as singletons. The source was unstimulated CD8+ T cells sorted from spleen or lymph node cells, collected before intestinal transplant. The receptors here all came from a human donor who received an intestinal transplant.

The V gene is TRBV27, the J gene TRBJ2-1; 9 bases are a match to TRBD1. With V trimmed by 6 bases and J by 6 bases, 3 bases remained unmatched. Germline V gene lookup returns CDR1 MNHEY and CDR2 SMNVEV (reference sequence). This CDR3 has 13 amino acids. For the CDR3, the DNA is TGTGCCAGCAGACCGGGACAGGGCAATGAGCAGTTCTTC. Translating it yields CASRPGQGNEQFF.

This clone was counted a few times. The chain uses TRBV5-6 and TRBJ1-1; D possibly corresponds to TRBD1 (6 bases). V was trimmed by 1 base and J by 6 bases, leaving 7 bases between them. Germline assignment: CDR1 SGHDT and CDR2 YYEEEE. The CDR3 covers 12 residues. The chain's CDR3 is CASSLRGSEAFF. The CDR3 nucleotides are TGTGCCAGCAGCTTGAGGGGGTCTGAAGCTTTCTTT. Full variable domain (remainder filled in from reference TRBV5-6 and TRBJ1-1): DAGVTQSPTHLIKTRGQQVTLRCSPKSGHDTVSWYQQALGQGPQFIFQYYEEEERQRGNFPDRFSGHQFPNYSSELNVNALLLGDSALYLCASSLRGSEAFFGQGTRLTVV.

The chain employs TRBV7-8 and TRBJ2-5, with TRBD1 matching 12 bases. The J call may be faulty, since TRBJ2-7 better matches the DNA end. This CDR3 is built from 14 residues. The germline V gene has CDR1 SGHVS and CDR2 FQNEAQ. CDR3 sequence (DNA): TGTGCCAGCAGCTTGGGACAGGGGGCTTACGAGCAGTACTTC. It codes for CASSLGQGAYEQYF.

This clone was recorded only once. The gene calls are TRBV11-2 and TRBJ2-1; 7 positions match TRBD1. V was clipped by 6 bases and J by 4 bases; unmatched bases: 12. This CDR3 is built from 16 residues. Germline assignment: CDR1 SGHAT and CDR2 FQNNGV. Here the CDR3 DNA reads TGTGCCAGCAGGGCTACAGGGGCCTCCGTTTACAATGAGCAGTTCTTC. Residues: CASRATGASVYNEQFF.

This sequence joins TRBV9 and TRBJ2-2; D is unresolved. Germline values: CDR1 SGDLS, CDR2 YYNGEE. CDR3 length equals 12 residues. V lost 7 bases to trimming and J lost 6 bases, with 10 bases between them. The CDR3 spells CASGEFSGELFF. For the CDR3, the DNA is TGTGCCAGCGGAGAGTTTTCCGGGGAGCTGTTTTTT.

Comments on this clone: One end of the junction is discordant with germline, which a read error may explain. The genes are TRBV4-1 and TRBJ2-7, with 12 bases lining up with TRBD2. This CDR3 spans 14 amino acids. From germline, CDR1 is MGHRA and CDR2 YSYEKL. The CDR3 nucleotides are TGCGCCAGCAGCTGGACTAGCGGGGAATACGAGCAGTGCTTC. Translating it yields CASSWTSGEYEQCF.

The rearrangement uses TRBV6-5 and TRBJ1-1; the D gene is possibly TRBD1 (6 bases). Germline V lookup: CDR1 MNHEY, CDR2 SVGAGI. The germline V and J ends were trimmed by 6 bases and 1 base, with 15 bases remaining between them. The CDR3 extends over 15 amino acids. CDR3 residues: CASRHTGWTNTEAFF. CDR3 DNA: TGTGCCAGCAGGCACACAGGGTGGACGAACACTGAAGCTTTCTTT.

The CDR3 here is CASSFGQGNTEAFF. The DNA of the CDR3 is TGTGCCAGTAGTTTTGGACAGGGGAACACTGAAGCTTTCTTT. The V call is TRBV19, the J call TRBJ1-1; 8 bases align to TRBD1. The germline V gene has CDR1 LNHDA and CDR2 SQIVND (reference sequence). The CDR3 covers 14 residues. The V gene end was trimmed by 5 bases and the J gene end by 1 base; junction bases not matched to a gene: 3.

V usage is TRBV27 and J usage is TRBJ1-2, with 8 bases that match TRBD1. There are 15 residues in the CDR3. Germline V lookup: CDR1 MNHEY, CDR2 SMNVEV (reference sequence). V lost 3 bases, J lost 6 bases, and 9 bases stayed unmatched. CDR3 bases: TGTGCCAGCAGTTTCTTAAAGACAGGGGTGGATGGCTACACCTTC. The encoded protein is CASSFLKTGVDGYTF.

V and J are TRBV27 and TRBJ2-1; D is unresolved. This CDR3 has 14 amino acids. The germline CDR1 and CDR2 sequences are MNHEY and SMNVEV (reference sequence). V was shortened by 2 bases and J by 0 bases, with 5 bases between the two germline ends. Here the CDR3 reads CASSLESSYNEQFF. Here the CDR3 DNA reads TGTGCCAGCAGTTTAGAGAGCTCCTACAATGAGCAGTTCTTC.

The chain employs TRBV4-2 and TRBJ2-7; 8 nucleotides align to TRBD1. This CDR3 has 15 amino acids. V shed 0 bases and J 7 bases; nucleotides not matched to a gene: 8. From germline, CDR1 is LGHNA and CDR2 YNFKEQ. The CDR3 DNA follows: TGTGCCAGCAGCCAAGATGGGACAGGTCGTGGGGAGCAGTACTTC. Protein sequence: CASSQDGTGRGEQYF.

The chain is built from TRBV5-1 and TRBJ2-7; D is ambiguous. This CDR3 is built from 14 residues. V was clipped by 4 bases and J by 3 bases, with 14 bases between them. Per the germline V gene, CDR1 is SGHRS and CDR2 is YFSETQ. CDR3: CASSTGFRSYEQYF. The CDR3 DNA follows: TGCGCCAGCAGCACCGGGTTTCGAAGCTACGAGCAGTACTTC. The full variable domain, completed using reference TRBV5-1 and TRBJ2-7, is KAGVTQTPRYLIKTRGQQVTLSCSPISGHRSVSWYQQTPGQGLQFLFEYFSETQRNKGNFPGRFSGRQFSNSRSEMNVSTLELGDSALYLCASSTGFRSYEQYFGPGTRLTVT.

The V gene is TRBV6-1, the J gene TRBJ2-1; D might be TRBD1 (6 bases). Looked up from germline, CDR1 is MNHNS and CDR2 is SASEGT. This CDR3 is 16 amino acids long. Trimming took off 2 bases at V and 2 bases at J, with 13 bases between the two ends. CDR3 coding DNA: TGTGCCAGCAGTGAACAAGGGGGACACCCCTACAATGAGCAGTTCTTC. Its translation is CASSEQGGHPYNEQFF.

The chain employs TRBV20-1 and TRBJ1-1; unclear D gene. CDR1 is DFQATT and CDR2 is SNEGSKA in the germline V gene (reference sequence). The ends were cut back, 2 bases at V and 4 bases at J, with 5 bases in the middle. This CDR3 spans 11 amino acids. CDR3 DNA sequence: TGCAGTGCTAGACGCAGCACTGAAGCTTTCTTT. Encoded protein: CSARRSTEAFF.

The chain employs TRBV10-2 and TRBJ1-3; unclear D gene. CDR1 is WSHSY and CDR2 is SAAADI in the germline V gene. Trimming left V 4 bases short and J 4 bases short, with 11 bases between. The CDR3 sequence is 14 residues long. CDR3 nucleotides: TGCGCCAGCAGTGGAGGATCCGGGGGAAACACCATATATTTT. It codes for CASSGGSGGNTIYF.

The rearrangement joins TRBV29-1 to TRBJ2-3; TRBD2 matches at 8 bases. The germline V gene encodes CDR1 SQVTM and CDR2 ANQGSEA. The CDR3 has 14 residues. V lost 4 bases, J lost 2 bases, and 5 bases stayed unmatched. For the CDR3, the DNA is TGCAGCGTTGTGCTAGCGGGTTCCACAGATACGCAGTATTTT. This codes for CSVVLAGSTDTQYF.